The rows below give T cell receptor beta chains drawn from one sample of a study of T cell responses to AZD1222 COVID-19 vaccine. The protocol was immunoSEQ multiplex PCR, while the TCRdb copy is restricted to in-frame clones and leaves out a portion. The sample comprises more than 90,000 clones, over 75% of which are singletons, and 15% to 20% rests with the top ten. The sequencing used peripheral blood, collected on day 0 of AZD1222 vaccination. The receptors derive from an adult in good health. The CDR3 runs from the conserved cysteine through the conserved F or W. The D gene is left open where the match is weak. Clone size appears in some rows only: once, few, many, or a class for an expanded clone.

clone size	V gene	D gene	J gene	CDR3 DNA	CDR3 protein
NA	TRBV9	TRBD2	TRBJ2-3	TGTGCCAGCAGCCTAGTGGGGGGGAACACAGATACGCAGTATTTT	CASSLVGGNTDTQYF
NA	TRBV12-5	TRBD2	TRBJ2-7	TGTGCTAGTGGACAACCCCCTAGCGGGAGGGCCCACGAGCAGTACTTC	CASGQPPSGRAHEQYF
once	TRBV21-1	NA	TRBJ2-7	TGTGCCAGCAGACTAGCTCGGGGGCCCTACGAGCAGTACTTC	CASRLARGPYEQYF
NA	TRBV19	NA	TRBJ2-2	TGTGCCAGTAGTACCGGAGGGGTGGGGCAAAGTTCCGGGGAGCTGTTTTTT	CASSTGGVGQSSGELFF
NA	TRBV7-8	NA	TRBJ1-2	TGTGCCAGCAGCTTAGGGCGACGGACACAAAACTATGGCTACACCTTC	CASSLGRRTQNYGYTF
NA	TRBV6-5	NA	TRBJ1-3	TGTGCCAGCAGTCAAATAAACCGAAACACCATATATTTT	CASSQINRNTIYF
NA	TRBV5-1	NA	TRBJ1-1	TGCGCCAGCCGAAGACAGGACACTGAAGCTTTCTTT	CASRRQDTEAFF
NA	TRBV11-3	TRBD1	TRBJ2-1	TGTGCCAGCAGCTCTAGCTTGGGACAGGGCTACAATGAGCAGTTCTTC	CASSSSLGQGYNEQFF
NA	TRBV29-1	TRBD2	TRBJ2-1	TGCAGCGTTGTTCGGGGGGGCGCCTACAATGAGCAGTTCTTC	CSVVRGGAYNEQFF
few	TRBV4-1	NA	TRBJ2-7	TGCGCCAGCAGCCAGCCTTACGGGCAGTACTTC	CASSQPYGQYF
NA	TRBV19	NA	TRBJ1-4	TGTGCCAGTAGTGGGGCTAATGAAAAACTGTTTTTT	CASSGANEKLFF
few	TRBV28	NA	TRBJ2-2	TGTGCCAGCAACGCGGGTCCCCCGCTCACCGGGGAGCTGTTTTTT	CASNAGPPLTGELFF
NA	TRBV27	NA	TRBJ2-7	TGTGCCAGCCAGAGCGGAACCGCCTACGAGCAGTACTTC	CASQSGTAYEQYF
few	TRBV7-9	NA	TRBJ2-3	TGTGCCAGCAGCTTAGTATTTTTGGGAGCGGGCGCAGATACGCAGTATTTT	CASSLVFLGAGADTQYF
NA	TRBV7-9	NA	TRBJ2-7	TGTGCCAGCAGCCCTCGGAATTGGAACGAGCAGTACTTC	CASSPRNWNEQYF
NA	TRBV13	TRBD1	TRBJ1-2	TGTGCCAGCAGCGCTCCGGGACAGGTATATGGCTACACCTTC	CASSAPGQVYGYTF
NA	TRBV9	NA	TRBJ2-7	TGTGCCAGCAGCAGACGAAATACGAAGCAGTACTTC	CASSRRNTKQYF
NA	TRBV11-2	NA	TRBJ2-7	TGTGCCAGCAGCTTAGATTTCACACGCGAGCAGTACTTC	CASSLDFTREQYF
NA	TRBV5-1	TRBD1	TRBJ1-6	TGCGCCAGCACCATGGACAGGCTTAATTCACCCCTCCACTTT	CASTMDRLNSPLHF
NA	TRBV30	NA	TRBJ2-3	TGTGCCTGGACAAAAGGGGTCAACACAGATACGCAGTATTTT	CAWTKGVNTDTQYF
NA	TRBV2	TRBD1	TRBJ1-3	TGTGCCAGCAGTGAAGTAAAGTCAGGGGGAGGTCGAAACACCATATATTTT	CASSEVKSGGGRNTIYF
NA	TRBV5-1	NA	TRBJ1-1	TGCGCCAGCAGCTCAGGGGACATGAACACTGAAGCTTTCTTT	CASSSGDMNTEAFF
NA	TRBV5-5	TRBD1	TRBJ1-5	TGTGCCAGCAGCCCGCAGGGGGCGCGTGATCAGCCCCAGCATTTT	CASSPQGARDQPQHF
NA	TRBV5-1	NA	TRBJ1-1	TGCGCCAGCAGCCCCCAGACGATCCTGAACACTGAAGCTTTCTTT	CASSPQTILNTEAFF
NA	TRBV2	TRBD2	TRBJ2-3	TGTGCCAGCAGTGAAGAACGGGAGGGCCTTGGGGGAGATACGCAGTATTTT	CASSEEREGLGGDTQYF
NA	TRBV11-2	NA	TRBJ2-7	TGTGCCAGCAGCTCACCGACTACTACTTCCTACGAGCAGTACTTC	CASSSPTTTSYEQYF
NA	TRBV2	TRBD2	TRBJ2-3	TGTGCCAGCAGCGCCCGTTGGACTAGCGGGAGCACAGATACGCAGTATTTT	CASSARWTSGSTDTQYF
NA	TRBV28	TRBD2	TRBJ2-7	TGTGCCAGCAGCCCAACCCTAACAGGACTAGCGGGAAAACTCTACGAGCAGTACTTC	CASSPTLTGLAGKLYEQYF
NA	TRBV18	NA	TRBJ2-2	TGTGCCAGCTCACCACTTCGGGGGTCTAACACCGGGGAGCTGTTTTTT	CASSPLRGSNTGELFF
few	TRBV19	NA	TRBJ1-3	TGTGCCAGTAGTATAGACAGAGACTCTGGAAACACCATATATTTT	CASSIDRDSGNTIYF